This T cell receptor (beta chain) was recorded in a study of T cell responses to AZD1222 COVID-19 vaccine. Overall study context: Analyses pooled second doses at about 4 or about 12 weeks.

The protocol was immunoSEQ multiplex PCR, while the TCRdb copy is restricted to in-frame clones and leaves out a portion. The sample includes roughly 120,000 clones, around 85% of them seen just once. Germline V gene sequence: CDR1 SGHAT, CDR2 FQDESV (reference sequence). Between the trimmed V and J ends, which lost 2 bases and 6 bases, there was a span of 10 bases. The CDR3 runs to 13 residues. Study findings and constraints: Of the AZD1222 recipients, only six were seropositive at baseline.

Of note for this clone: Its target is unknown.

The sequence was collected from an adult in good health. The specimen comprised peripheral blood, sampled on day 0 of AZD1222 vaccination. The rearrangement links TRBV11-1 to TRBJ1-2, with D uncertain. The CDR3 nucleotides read TGTGCCAGCAGCTTAATTACCGGGGATGGCTACACCTTC. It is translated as CASSLITGDGYTF.